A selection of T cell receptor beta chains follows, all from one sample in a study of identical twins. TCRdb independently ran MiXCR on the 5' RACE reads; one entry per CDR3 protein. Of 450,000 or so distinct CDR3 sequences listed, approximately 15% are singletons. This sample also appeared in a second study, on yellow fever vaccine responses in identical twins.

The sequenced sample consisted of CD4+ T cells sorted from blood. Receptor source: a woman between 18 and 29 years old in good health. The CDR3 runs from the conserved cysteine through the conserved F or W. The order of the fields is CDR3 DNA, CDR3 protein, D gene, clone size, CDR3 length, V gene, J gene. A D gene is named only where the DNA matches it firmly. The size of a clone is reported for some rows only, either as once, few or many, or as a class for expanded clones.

CDR3 DNA: TGTGCCAGCAGCTTCATAACGGGAGGGCCTGATACGCAGTATTTT
CDR3 protein: CASSFITGGPDTQYF
D gene: TRBD2
clone size: many
CDR3 length: 15
V gene: TRBV7-2
J gene: TRBJ2-3

CDR3 DNA: TGTGCCAGCAGCCAGGCCCGGGGAGCATCCTACGAGCAGTACTTC
CDR3 protein: CASSQARGASYEQYF
D gene: .
clone size: .
CDR3 length: 15
V gene: TRBV5-5
J gene: TRBJ2-7

CDR3 DNA: TGCGTCAGCAGCTTGGATGAGGGTTACTATGGCTACACCTTC
CDR3 protein: CVSSLDEGYYGYTF
D gene: .
clone size: few
CDR3 length: 14
V gene: TRBV5-1
J gene: TRBJ1-2

CDR3 DNA: TGTGCCAGCAGCTTAGTGACTAGCGGGAGGGGGATAGAGACCCAGTACTTC
CDR3 protein: CASSLVTSGRGIETQYF
D gene: TRBD2
clone size: few
CDR3 length: 17
V gene: TRBV7-2
J gene: TRBJ2-5

CDR3 DNA: TGTGCCAGCAGAACGACAGGGAACCACGTAACCGGGGAGCTGTTTTTT
CDR3 protein: CASRTTGNHVTGELFF
D gene: TRBD1
clone size: .
CDR3 length: 16
V gene: TRBV2
J gene: TRBJ2-2

CDR3 DNA: TGTGCCAGCAGCTTTAGCGGGAGAGTCGATGAGCAGTTCTTC
CDR3 protein: CASSFSGRVDEQFF
D gene: TRBD2
clone size: few
CDR3 length: 14
V gene: TRBV7-9
J gene: TRBJ2-1

CDR3 DNA: TGTGCCCAGGGGGGAAATCAGCCCCAGCATTTT
CDR3 protein: CAQGGNQPQHF
D gene: TRBD1
clone size: .
CDR3 length: 11
V gene: TRBV2
J gene: TRBJ1-5

CDR3 DNA: TGCAGTGCTAGAGGCAGGGAGCTGGCCGAGCAGTACTTC
CDR3 protein: CSARGRELAEQYF
D gene: .
clone size: .
CDR3 length: 13
V gene: TRBV20-1
J gene: TRBJ2-7

CDR3 DNA: TGCGCCAGCAGCCAAGTAGCGGGGGGTTCCTACGAGCAGTACTTC
CDR3 protein: CASSQVAGGSYEQYF
D gene: TRBD2
clone size: few
CDR3 length: 15
V gene: TRBV4-1
J gene: TRBJ2-7

CDR3 DNA: TGCGCCAGCAGACAGGATGGTGCTGTGGAGATTGGACAGGGGGCCGCCAAAAACATTCAGTACTTC
CDR3 protein: CASRQDGAVEIGQGAAKNIQYF
D gene: TRBD1
clone size: .
CDR3 length: 22
V gene: TRBV5-1
J gene: TRBJ2-4

CDR3 DNA: TGTGCCAGCAGTTTAGGAGGAGGGGGCTACCCAGAGACCCAGTACTTC
CDR3 protein: CASSLGGGGYPETQYF
D gene: .
clone size: few
CDR3 length: 16
V gene: TRBV12-3/TRBV12-4
J gene: TRBJ2-5

CDR3 DNA: TGTGCCAGCAGTTACTTAGGCGGGACCTCCTGCGAGCAGTACTTC
CDR3 protein: CASSYLGGTSCEQYF
D gene: .
clone size: .
CDR3 length: 15
V gene: TRBV6-2/TRBV6-3
J gene: TRBJ2-7

CDR3 DNA: TGTGCCAGCAGTGTGCGGGCGAGCCCCTACGAGCAGTACTTC
CDR3 protein: CASSVRASPYEQYF
D gene: .
clone size: .
CDR3 length: 14
V gene: TRBV2
J gene: TRBJ2-7

CDR3 DNA: TGTGCCAGCAGACCCAGCGGGGGGGTAGATACGCAGTATTTT
CDR3 protein: CASRPSGGVDTQYF
D gene: TRBD2
clone size: .
CDR3 length: 14
V gene: TRBV2
J gene: TRBJ2-3

CDR3 DNA: TGCAGTGCTAGAGGATTATTAGCGGGGAGCCTTAACTACGAGCAGTACTTC
CDR3 protein: CSARGLLAGSLNYEQYF
D gene: TRBD2
clone size: .
CDR3 length: 17
V gene: TRBV20-1
J gene: TRBJ2-7

CDR3 DNA: TGTGCCAGCAGCCAAGTACGGACAGTCGGGGCCAACGTCCTGACTTTC
CDR3 protein: CASSQVRTVGANVLTF
D gene: .
clone size: few
CDR3 length: 16
V gene: TRBV14
J gene: TRBJ2-6

CDR3 DNA: TGTGCCAGTAGTAAAGTGACGGGAGGGCCGGGTGAGCAGTACTTC
CDR3 protein: CASSKVTGGPGEQYF
D gene: TRBD2
clone size: once
CDR3 length: 15
V gene: TRBV19
J gene: TRBJ2-7

CDR3 DNA: TGTGCCAGCAGCTTCGCCGAGGGTCAGCCCCAGCATTTT
CDR3 protein: CASSFAEGQPQHF
D gene: .
clone size: few
CDR3 length: 13
V gene: TRBV11-2
J gene: TRBJ1-5

CDR3 DNA: TGTGCCAGCAGCTTAGCTGGACTAGCGGGGCCCCGGGGCACAGATACCACAGCCCTTTTT
CDR3 protein: CASSLAGLAGPRGTDTTALF
D gene: TRBD2
clone size: few
CDR3 length: 20
V gene: TRBV11-1
J gene: TRBJ2-3

CDR3 DNA: TGTGCCAGCAGCTCCACTATCGGGGAGGGCTACACCTTC
CDR3 protein: CASSSTIGEGYTF
D gene: .
clone size: few
CDR3 length: 13
V gene: TRBV5-6
J gene: TRBJ1-2

CDR3 DNA: TGTGCCAGCAGGAGAATGGGCATCTCTGGGGCCAACGTCCTGACTTTC
CDR3 protein: CASRRMGISGANVLTF
D gene: .
clone size: few
CDR3 length: 16
V gene: TRBV25-1
J gene: TRBJ2-6

CDR3 DNA: TGCGCCAGCAGCTTATATAGCGGGGCGAACACCGGGGAGCTGTTTTTT
CDR3 protein: CASSLYSGANTGELFF
D gene: TRBD2
clone size: few
CDR3 length: 16
V gene: TRBV5-1
J gene: TRBJ2-2

CDR3 DNA: TGTGCCATCAGTGAGTCGAAGGGAGTGGGGAATTACGAGCAGTACTTC
CDR3 protein: CAISESKGVGNYEQYF
D gene: .
clone size: few
CDR3 length: 16
V gene: TRBV10-3
J gene: TRBJ2-7

CDR3 DNA: TGTGCCAGCCGAACGACAGTCAAGACCGGGGAGCTGTTTTTT
CDR3 protein: CASRTTVKTGELFF
D gene: .
clone size: .
CDR3 length: 14
V gene: TRBV3-1
J gene: TRBJ2-2

CDR3 DNA: TGTGCCAGCAGCTTTCTACTAGCGAGAGCCTCGAACACCGGGGAGCTGTTTTTT
CDR3 protein: CASSFLLARASNTGELFF
D gene: TRBD2
clone size: .
CDR3 length: 18
V gene: TRBV5-4
J gene: TRBJ2-2

CDR3 DNA: TGTGCCAGCATTCTGGGCCAAGAGACCCAGTACTTC
CDR3 protein: CASILGQETQYF
D gene: .
clone size: .
CDR3 length: 12
V gene: TRBV2
J gene: TRBJ2-5

CDR3 DNA: TGTGCCAGCTGTGAGGGCGGTCGGGTCAAAAACATTCAGTACTTC
CDR3 protein: CASCEGGRVKNIQYF
D gene: .
clone size: .
CDR3 length: 15
V gene: TRBV28
J gene: TRBJ2-4

CDR3 DNA: TGTGCCAGCAGGCCTGGACTAGCGGGGGACGAGCAGTACTTC
CDR3 protein: CASRPGLAGDEQYF
D gene: TRBD2
clone size: .
CDR3 length: 14
V gene: TRBV7-3
J gene: TRBJ2-7

CDR3 DNA: TGTGCTAGTGGACCCCAACCGGGACTAGCGGCCTCCTACAATGAGCAGTTCTTC
CDR3 protein: CASGPQPGLAASYNEQFF
D gene: TRBD2
clone size: .
CDR3 length: 18
V gene: TRBV12-5
J gene: TRBJ2-1

CDR3 DNA: TGTGCCAGCAGTGAGGGGACTAGCGGGAGTGAGCAGTTCTTC
CDR3 protein: CASSEGTSGSEQFF
D gene: TRBD2
clone size: .
CDR3 length: 14
V gene: TRBV6-1
J gene: TRBJ2-1

CDR3 DNA: TGTGCCAGCAGGACGGATGCTCTGAGGGGGGATACGCAGTATTTT
CDR3 protein: CASRTDALRGDTQYF
D gene: .
clone size: few
CDR3 length: 15
V gene: TRBV2
J gene: TRBJ2-3